The 19 T cell receptor beta chains in this list originate from one sample, sequenced in a study of Graves' ophthalmopathy and Graves' hyperthyroidism. RNA transcripts yielded amplified TCR beta CDR3 regions. An initial RT-PCR round employing HTBI primers preceded a second-round multiplex PCR. TCRdb re-derived calls from the multiplex PCR reads in MiXCR, one entry per CDR3 protein. The top ten clones hold around 9.3% of a sample with approximately 160,000 distinct CDR3 sequences, around 40% of them seen once. Sequences were obtained from peripheral blood. Source of these receptors: a man under 40 with Graves' ophthalmopathy.

Many counts were recorded for this clonotype. The J gene is TRBJ1-5, the V gene TRBV9; D possibly corresponds to TRBD1 (6 bases). V was clipped by 3 bases and J by 6 bases, with 13 bases between them. This CDR3 has 14 residues. Germline V gene sequence: CDR1 SGDLS, CDR2 YYNGEE. CDR3 nucleotide sequence: TGTGCCAGCAGCGCCACGGGGGCTGGTCAGCCCCAGCATTTT. This gives the protein CASSATGAGQPQHF.

This clonotype was detected many times. The chain combines TRBV19 with TRBJ1-6, with 9 nucleotides matching TRBD1. CDR3 size: 14 residues. The germline gives CDR1 LNHDA, CDR2 SQIVND (reference sequence). V dropped 6 bases and J dropped 10; count of bases not matched to a gene: 7. The CDR3 DNA reads TGTGCCAGTAGCGAGGGACAGGGCGTCTCACCCCTCCACTTT. As protein: CASSEGQGVSPLHF.

V usage is TRBV7-2 and J usage is TRBJ1-1, with D uncertain. This CDR3 is built from 14 residues. The V gene's germline CDR1 is SGHTA and CDR2 FQGNSA. Trimming removed 5 bases from V and 0 bases from J, with 10 bases in between. The CDR3: CASSIGSVNTEAFF. In nucleotides, the CDR3 is TGTGCCAGCAGCATTGGGTCCGTGAACACTGAAGCTTTCTTT. Looking up the rest from reference TRBV7-2 and TRBJ1-1 gives the full variable domain: GAGVSQSPSNKVTEKGKDVELRCDPISGHTALYWYRQSLGQGLEFLIYFQGNSAPDKSGLPSDRFSAERTGGSVSTLTIQRTQQEDSAVYLCASSIGSVNTEAFFGQGTRLTVV.

The sample holds many counts of this clonotype. The V gene is TRBV19, the J gene TRBJ1-1; TRBD1 aligns across 11 bases. Looked up from germline, CDR1 is LNHDA and CDR2 is SQIVND (reference sequence). V gave up 3 bases and J gave up 8 bases; unmatched junction bases: 11. This CDR3 region has 16 residues. The CDR3 here is CASSMYSGQGASEAFF. The CDR3 nucleotides read TGTGCCAGTAGTATGTATTCCGGACAGGGGGCTTCGGAAGCTTTCTTT.

This clonotype was recorded only once. The chain combines TRBV12-3 or TRBV12-4 with TRBJ2-5; D not certain. This CDR3 region has 13 residues. The V end was cut by 7 bases, the J end by 4 bases, with 13 bases between. CDR3 residues: CASTQWGGETQYF. CDR3 sequence (DNA): TGTGCCAGCACCCAATGGGGTGGAGAGACCCAGTACTTC.

The genes are TRBV24-1 and TRBJ2-7, with 7 bases lining up with TRBD2. The CDR3 spans 15 residues. The germline V gene encodes CDR1 KGHDR and CDR2 SFDVKD. The trim removed 2 bases at V and 1 base at J, leaving 4 bases unmatched. The CDR3 DNA reads TGTGCCACCAGTGATTCTAGCGGTTCATCCTACGAGCAGTACTTC. This gives the protein CATSDSSGSSYEQYF.

CDR3 DNA sequence: TGTGCCAGCAGCTCCCAGTCGATCCAGGGGGAGACCCAGTACTTC. Protein sequence: CASSSQSIQGETQYF. The chain has TRBV7-2 and TRBJ2-5; D possibly corresponds to TRBD1 (6 bases). V lost 4 bases to trimming and J lost 5 bases, with 17 bases between them. CDR3 length: 15 residues. CDR1 and CDR2 (germline): SGHTA, FQGNSA.

J is TRBJ1-2 and V is TRBV12-3 or TRBV12-4; perhaps TRBD1 as D (5 bases). V lost 5 bases to trimming and J lost 1 base, with 11 bases between them. The CDR3 sequence is 14 residues long. CDR3 region: CASSDGTVNYGYTF. In nucleotides, the CDR3 is TGTGCCAGCAGTGACGGGACTGTTAACTATGGCTACACCTTC.

The rearrangement links TRBV6-1 to TRBJ2-2, with D maybe TRBD2 (5 bases). Germline lookup yields CDR1 MNHNS and CDR2 SASEGT. The CDR3 covers 16 residues. V lost 6 bases, J lost 1 base, and 15 bases lay in between. CDR3 in DNA: TGTGCCAGCAGCGACCAAAGCGGTTGGAACACCGGGGAGCTGTTTTTT. This translates into CASSDQSGWNTGELFF.

This clonotype was detected once. The chain links TRBV12-3 or TRBV12-4 to TRBJ2-2, with D hard to call. Deletions cut 2 bases from V and 0 bases from J, with 7 bases between. The CDR3 runs to 15 residues. This CDR3 reads CASSLQAPNTGELFF. As DNA, the CDR3 is TGTGCCAGCAGTTTACAGGCACCGAACACCGGGGAGCTGTTTTTT.

This clonotype came up many times. This chain links TRBV7-3 with TRBJ1-1; no firm D call. Germline V lookup: CDR1 SGHTA, CDR2 FQGTGA. There are 13 residues in the CDR3. Deletions cut 1 base from V and 3 bases from J, with 6 bases between. CDR3 DNA: TGTGCCAGCAGCTTAAGAACGGACACTGAAGCTTTCTTT. As protein: CASSLRTDTEAFF.

This clonotype was counted at least ten times. The chain has TRBV27 and TRBJ2-7; D is undetermined. The length of the CDR3 is 14 residues. Trimming stripped 4 bases from V and 4 bases from J, with 14 bases between. Per the germline V gene, CDR1 is MNHEY and CDR2 is SMNVEV (reference sequence). In nucleotides, the CDR3 is TGTGCCAGCAGTTCCGCCGGACGGCTATACGAGCAGTACTTC. This translates into CASSSAGRLYEQYF.

This chain uses TRBV2 with TRBJ1-5; TRBD1 matches 8 bases. The CDR3 has 14 residues. Trimming at V came to 4 bases and at J to 6 bases, leaving 5 bases not matched to a gene. CDR1 and CDR2 (germline): SNHLY, FYNNEI. CDR3 residues: CASSGQGMAQPQHF. CDR3 DNA sequence: TGTGCCAGCAGTGGACAGGGGATGGCTCAGCCCCAGCATTTT.

This clonotype has ten or more counts. This chain joins TRBV19 and TRBJ2-5; D not resolved. There are 9 residues in the CDR3. Trimming pared 10 bases from V and 5 bases from J, leaving 5 bases between. In germline, CDR1 is LNHDA, CDR2 SQIVND (reference sequence). This CDR3 is CAMFETQYF. The CDR3 DNA reads TGTGCCATGTTCGAGACCCAGTACTTC.

The V and J genes are TRBV20-1 and TRBJ2-7; D is uncertain. Germline CDR1 DFQATT, CDR2 SNEGSKA (reference sequence). Between the trimmed V and J ends, which lost 3 bases and 4 bases, there was a span of 7 bases. The CDR3 is 11 amino acids. CDR3 coding DNA: TGCAGTGCTAGTACAGCATACGAGCAGTACTTC. It is translated as CSASTAYEQYF.

This clonotype has only a few counts. The chain uses TRBV7-2 and TRBJ1-2; D unclear. V dropped 3 bases and J dropped 9 bases, with 8 bases sitting between them. The CDR3 sequence is 11 residues long. The germline V gene encodes CDR1 SGHTA and CDR2 FQGNSA. CDR3 residues: CASSLHPRYTF. Here the CDR3 DNA reads TGTGCCAGCAGCTTGCACCCACGCTACACCTTC.

This clonotype was counted many times. The chain is built from TRBV6-2 or TRBV6-3 and TRBJ2-5, with D unresolved. Germline V lookup: CDR1 MNHEY, CDR2 SVGEGT. This CDR3 has 11 residues. V gave up 5 bases and J gave up 4 bases, with 5 bases separating them. The CDR3 sequence is CASSTLETQYF. CDR3 sequence (DNA): TGTGCCAGCAGTACCCTAGAGACCCAGTACTTC.

The V and J genes are TRBV11-1 and TRBJ1-3; D is uncertain. This CDR3 has 16 amino acids. Germline lookup yields CDR1 SGHAT and CDR2 FQDESV (reference sequence). The V end lost 0 bases, the J end lost 8 bases, and 17 bases lay between the germline ends. CDR3 bases: TGTGCCAGCAGCTTAGCCCGCCCTCAAACAGCGGACACCATATATTTT. As protein: CASSLARPQTADTIYF.

Ten or more counts support this clonotype. The CDR3 protein is CASSVRYGTAETQYF. CDR3 DNA sequence: TGTGCCAGCAGTGTCCGATATGGGACAGCAGAGACCCAGTACTTC. The rearrangement links TRBV2 to TRBJ2-5; 7 bases fit TRBD1. This CDR3 region has 15 residues. CDR1 SNHLY and CDR2 FYNNEI come from the germline V gene. The junction had 9 bases not matched to a gene; V was cut back by 4 bases and J by 4 bases.